The 10 T cell receptor beta chains below come from one sample, sequenced in a study of cytomegalovirus exposure and HLA in healthy donors. The PCR ran on 60 Vbeta and 13 Jbeta primers. Data came from immunoSEQ multiplex PCR; TCRdb stores just in-frame clones and leaves some out. This table holds 130,000 or so clones, around 67% found once. The sequenced material came from PBMCs. Source of these receptors: a woman aged 35 to 49 in good health and CMV-seropositive.

The J gene is TRBJ2-1, the V gene TRBV29-1; 10 nucleotides agree with TRBD2. The trim removed 1 base at V and 4 bases at J, leaving 10 bases unmatched. This CDR3 contains 17 residues. Germline-derived CDR1 and CDR2 are SQVTM and ANQGSEA. The CDR3 DNA sequence: TGCAGCGTTGAAGGAGACTCCGCTAGCGGGAGTTACAATGAGCAGTTCTTC. This gives the protein CSVEGDSASGSYNEQFF.

This clone was observed once. V usage is TRBV5-1 and J usage is TRBJ2-7, with 7 bases lining up with TRBD2. The CDR3 is 15 residues long. CDR1 is SGHRS, CDR2 YFSETQ, per germline. The ends lost 3 bases at V and 2 bases at J; junction bases unmatched: 8. The CDR3 DNA sequence: TGCGCCAGCAGCTCCCTCGGCGCGGGAGCCTACGAGCAGTACTTC. As protein: CASSSLGAGAYEQYF.

This clone was seen at least ten times. The CDR3 here is CASSEWAEAFF. DNA of the CDR3: TGTGCCAGCAGTGAATGGGCGGAAGCTTTCTTT. The rearrangement uses TRBV2 and TRBJ1-1; no clear D gene. The V gene's germline CDR1 is SNHLY and CDR2 FYNNEI. V shed 2 bases and J shed 8 bases, with 6 bases lying between them. The CDR3 spans 11 residues.

This clone has just one count. The rearrangement links TRBV18 to TRBJ1-4, with TRBD1 matching 8 bases. CDR1 KGHSH and CDR2 LQKENI come from the germline V gene. The ends lost 2 bases at V and 7 bases at J; junction bases unmatched: 6. This CDR3 comprises 15 residues. In DNA, the CDR3 is TGTGCCAGCTCACCAAATGTAGGACAGGGTGAAAAACTGTTTTTT. Its protein is CASSPNVGQGEKLFF.

The gene calls are TRBV6-6 and TRBJ2-7; TRBD2 might be the D (5 bases). The CDR3 spans 15 residues. CDR1 and CDR2 (germline): MNHNY, SVGAGI (reference sequence). Trimming cost V 2 bases and J 2 bases, with 13 bases left between them. The CDR3 sequence is CASSYLPPGAYEQYF. The DNA of the CDR3 is TGTGCCAGCAGTTACCTGCCGCCCGGGGCCTACGAGCAGTACTTC.

This sequence joins TRBV28 and TRBJ1-2, with D possibly TRBD1 on 5 matching bases. This CDR3 region has 13 residues. CDR1 and CDR2 from the germline V gene are MDHEN and SYDVKM. V was shortened by 2 bases and J by 7 bases, with 11 bases between the two germline ends. The CDR3 region has the DNA TGTGCCAGCAGTTTAGGTCAGGGATTTGGCTACACCTTC. Translation: CASSLGQGFGYTF.

This clone was seen a single time. This CDR3 reads CASSPTGGYGYTF. The CDR3, as DNA: TGTGCCAGCAGTCCCACAGGGGGCTATGGCTACACCTTC. The gene calls are TRBV6-6 and TRBJ1-2; TRBD1 matches 8 bases. The V segment lost 5 bases and the J segment 4 bases; nucleotides outside the gene matches: 3. This CDR3 region has 13 residues. Germline V gene data show CDR1 as MNHNY and CDR2 as SVGAGI (reference sequence).

This clone was detected only a few times. The genes are TRBV4-3 and TRBJ2-7; TRBD2 might be the D (7 bases). Trimming took 4 bases from V and 3 from J, leaving 28 bases between them. This CDR3 is 19 amino acids long. Germline lookup yields CDR1 LGHNA and CDR2 YSLEER. The CDR3 here is CASSRSTGGGQSSNYEQYF. The CDR3 nucleotides are TGCGCCAGCAGCCGCTCTACGGGGGGCGGCCAGTCTTCGAACTACGAGCAGTACTTC.

This clone was counted only a few times. The V call is TRBV18, the J call TRBJ2-5; D not resolved. The V end lost 3 bases, the J end lost 2 bases, and 4 bases lay between the germline ends. CDR3 size: 12 residues. Germline V gives CDR1 KGHSH, CDR2 LQKENI. The CDR3 is CASSPPQETQYF. The DNA of the CDR3 is TGTGCCAGCTCACCTCCACAAGAGACCCAGTACTTC. Drawing the rest from reference TRBV18 and TRBJ2-5, the complete variable domain is NAGVMQNPRHLVRRRGQEARLRCSPMKGHSHVYWYRQLPEEGLKFMVYLQKENIIDESGMPKERFSAEFPKEGPSILRIQQVVRGDSAAYFCASSPPQETQYFGPGTRLLVL.

The V gene is TRBV6-6, the J gene TRBJ1-2; 9 bases line up with TRBD1. Looked up from germline, CDR1 is MNHNY and CDR2 is SVGAGI (reference sequence). V lost 2 bases to trimming and J lost 6 bases; unmatched junction nucleotides: 4. The CDR3 contains 14 residues. CDR3: CASSYLDRGDGYTF. CDR3 sequence (DNA): TGTGCCAGCAGTTACCTGGACAGGGGAGATGGCTACACCTTC.